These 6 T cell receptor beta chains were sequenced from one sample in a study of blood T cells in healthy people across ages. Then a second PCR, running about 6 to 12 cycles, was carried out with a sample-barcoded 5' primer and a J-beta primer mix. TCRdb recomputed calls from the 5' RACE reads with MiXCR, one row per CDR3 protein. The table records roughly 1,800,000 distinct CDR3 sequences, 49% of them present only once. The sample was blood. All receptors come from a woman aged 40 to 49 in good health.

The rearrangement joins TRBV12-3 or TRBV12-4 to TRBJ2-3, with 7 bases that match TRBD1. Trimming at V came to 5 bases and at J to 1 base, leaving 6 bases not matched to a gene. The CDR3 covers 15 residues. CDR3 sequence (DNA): TGTGCCAGCAGTCGACAGGGAATGCGCACAGATACGCAGTATTTT. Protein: CASSRQGMRTDTQYF.

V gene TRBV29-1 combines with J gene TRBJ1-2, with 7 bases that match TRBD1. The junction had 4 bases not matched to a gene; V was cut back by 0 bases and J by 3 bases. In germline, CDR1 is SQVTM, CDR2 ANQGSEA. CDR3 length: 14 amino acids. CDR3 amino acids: CSVEDPQGDYGYTF. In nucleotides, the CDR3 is TGCAGCGTTGAAGATCCTCAGGGGGACTATGGCTACACCTTC. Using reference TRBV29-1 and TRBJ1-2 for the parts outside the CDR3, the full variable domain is SAVISQKPSRDICQRGTSLTIQCQVDSQVTMMFWYRQQPGQSLTLIATANQGSEATYESGFVIDKFPISRPNLTFSTLTVSNMSPEDSSIYLCSVEDPQGDYGYTFGSGTRLTVV.

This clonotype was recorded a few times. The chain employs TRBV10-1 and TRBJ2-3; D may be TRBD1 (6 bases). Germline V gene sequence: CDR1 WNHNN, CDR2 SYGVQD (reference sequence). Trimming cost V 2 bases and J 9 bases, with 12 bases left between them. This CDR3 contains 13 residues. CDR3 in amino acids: CASSEIRGSTQYF. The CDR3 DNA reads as TGCGCCAGCAGTGAGATAAGGGGGAGCACGCAGTATTTT.

CDR3 residues: CASSWTRAEQYF. CDR3 coding DNA: TGTGCCAGCAGTTGGACACGGGCCGAGCAGTACTTC. This sequence joins TRBV28 and TRBJ2-7; possible D gene TRBD1, 5 bases. V gave up 4 bases and J gave up 6 bases, with 10 bases separating them. This CDR3 has 12 amino acids. Looked up from germline, CDR1 is MDHEN and CDR2 is SYDVKM.

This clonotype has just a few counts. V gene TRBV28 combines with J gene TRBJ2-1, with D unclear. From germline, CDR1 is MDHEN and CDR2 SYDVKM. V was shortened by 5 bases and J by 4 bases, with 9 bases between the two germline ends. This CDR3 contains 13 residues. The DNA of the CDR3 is TGTGCCAGCAGTCCCCTCCCTTACAATGAGCAGTTCTTC. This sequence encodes CASSPLPYNEQFF.

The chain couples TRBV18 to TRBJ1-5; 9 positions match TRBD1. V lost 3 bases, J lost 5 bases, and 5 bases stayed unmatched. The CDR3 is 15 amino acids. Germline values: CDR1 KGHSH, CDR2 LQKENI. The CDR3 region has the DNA TGTGCCAGCTCACCCCGGACAGGGGAATATCAGCCCCAGCATTTT. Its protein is CASSPRTGEYQPQHF.